Each of the 27 T cell receptor beta chains below was sequenced from the same sample in a study of low-dose radiotherapy and immunotherapy resistance in tumors. TRAV- and TRBV-specific primers were used for first-strand cDNA, which covered alpha and beta chains. For amplifying TCRs, the PCR ran for around 20 cycles with Phusion, which was used together with a constant-region primer and the adapter on the V primers. TCRdb reprocessed the reads with MiXCR, giving one entry per CDR3 protein. This table has approximately 84,000 distinct CDR3 sequences, 15% to 20% appearing once. The time point was: before trial treatment. The sequencing here drew on PBMCs, taken before treatment. The origin of the receptors is a male donor with prostate cancer.

This clonotype was detected ten times or more. V usage is TRBV6-5 and J usage is TRBJ2-3, with D tentatively TRBD1 or TRBD2 (5 bases each). CDR3 length: 14 amino acids. Trimming removed 7 bases at V and 3 bases at J, with 14 bases between. CDR1 and CDR2 from the germline V gene are MNHEY and SVGAGI. The CDR3 spells CASKGRLGTDTQYF. CDR3 in DNA: TGTGCCAGCAAGGGGAGACTGGGAACAGATACGCAGTATTTT.

This clonotype was found many times. The chain recombines TRBV10-3 with TRBJ1-6; no clear D gene. Trimming shortened V by 6 bases and J by 7 bases, and 7 bases separated the two germline ends. The CDR3 loop spans 12 amino acids. Germline values: CDR1 ENHRY, CDR2 SYGVKD. In DNA, the CDR3 is TGTGCCATCAGCCGGGAAAATTCACCCCTCCACTTT. This encodes CAISRENSPLHF.

This clonotype was observed many times. J is TRBJ2-2 and V is TRBV6-6; a possible D gene is TRBD1 (5 bases). The V and J ends lost 2 bases and 0 bases respectively, with 7 bases between them. The CDR3 contains 15 residues. In germline, CDR1 is MNHNY, CDR2 SVGAGI (reference sequence). The CDR3 DNA reads TGTGCCAGCAGTTACGCAGGGCCGAACACCGGGGAGCTGTTTTTT. This encodes CASSYAGPNTGELFF.

About this clonotype: This likely stems from a read error, as it lies one base from a far larger clone. The chain employs TRBV6-2 or TRBV6-3 and TRBJ1-4, with 11 bases identical to TRBD1. The V gene's germline CDR1 is MNHEY and CDR2 SVGEGT. V trimming: 5 bases; J trimming: 6 bases; junction bases outside the gene matches: 5. The CDR3 length is 15 residues. CDR3 in amino acids: CASSRDRGEHEKLFF. The DNA for the CDR3 is TGTGCCAGCAGTCGGGACAGGGGGGAGCATGAAAAACTGTTTTTT.

This clonotype was observed many times. This chain connects TRBV2 to TRBJ1-2; D not resolved. The ends were cut back, 7 bases at V and 5 bases at J, with 8 bases in the middle. The CDR3 sequence is 11 residues long. CDR1 is SNHLY and CDR2 is FYNNEI in the germline V gene. For the CDR3, the DNA is TGTGCCAGCACGCAGCAGTATGGCTACACCTTC. Protein: CASTQQYGYTF.

The gene calls are TRBV6-5 and TRBJ1-5; no clear D gene. The CDR3 is 14 residues long. Germline CDR1 reads MNHEY; CDR2 reads SVGAGI. Trimming pared 0 bases from V and 4 bases from J, leaving 7 bases between. The CDR3 reads CASSYSSGNQPQHF. The CDR3 DNA is TGTGCCAGCAGTTACTCTTCCGGAAATCAGCCCCAGCATTTT.

This clonotype has ten or more counts. The gene calls are TRBV4-1 and TRBJ2-3, with D perhaps TRBD2 (5 bases). Trimming removed 2 bases at V and 11 bases at J, with 14 bases between. CDR3 size: 13 residues. Germline assignment: CDR1 MGHRA and CDR2 YSYEKL. The CDR3 DNA is TGCGCCAGCAGCCAAAGGACTCCGCCTGTGCAGTATTTT. This sequence encodes CASSQRTPPVQYF.

V and J are TRBV7-7 and TRBJ2-2; TRBD1 aligns across 9 bases. Trimming cost V 10 bases and J 4 bases; bases outside gene matches: 1. Per the germline V gene, CDR1 is SSHAT and CDR2 is FNYEAQ (reference sequence). CDR3 size: 12 residues. The DNA for the CDR3 is TGTGCCATACAGGGGGCCACCGGGGAGCTGTTTTTT. Encoded protein: CAIQGATGELFF.

This CDR3 is CASSFRAGGTDTQYF. CDR3 bases: TGCGCCAGCAGCTTCCGAGCGGGAGGAACAGATACGCAGTATTTT. The chain joins TRBV5-1 to TRBJ2-3, with TRBD2 matching over 9 bases. CDR1 and CDR2 from the germline V gene are SGHRS and YFSETQ. The CDR3 has 15 amino acids. After removal of 2 bases from V and 3 bases from J, the junction contained 4 bases not matched to a gene. Variable domain in full (rest from reference TRBV5-1 and TRBJ2-3): KAGVTQTPRYLIKTRGQQVTLSCSPISGHRSVSWYQQTPGQGLQFLFEYFSETQRNKGNFPGRFSGRQFSNSRSEMNVSTLELGDSALYLCASSFRAGGTDTQYFGPGTRLTVL.

This clonotype was recorded at least ten times. The chain couples TRBV7-8 to TRBJ1-3, with D uncertain. Germline V gene lookup returns CDR1 SGHVS and CDR2 FQNEAQ. Trimming pared 1 base from V and 5 bases from J, leaving 15 bases between. CDR3 length: 16 residues. CDR3 in DNA: TGTGCCAGCAGCTTAGTCAGGCGGGGTCTTCGAAACACCATATATTTT. Residues: CASSLVRRGLRNTIYF.

There are many counts of this clonotype. This chain links TRBV13 with TRBJ2-7; TRBD2 is a possible D gene (7 bases). This CDR3 has 15 residues. Germline V gene lookup returns CDR1 PRHDT and CDR2 FYEKMQ (reference sequence). Trimming left V 5 bases short and J 4 bases short, with 18 bases between. CDR3 loop: CASSGGGGKVYEQYF. CDR3 coding DNA: TGTGCCAGCAGCGGGGGAGGGGGGAAGGTTTACGAGCAGTACTTC.

This clonotype has ten or more counts. The genes are TRBV5-1 and TRBJ2-3, with TRBD2 matching 7 bases. The CDR3 extends over 15 amino acids. Trimming at V came to 6 bases and at J to 0 bases, leaving 7 bases not matched to a gene. CDR1 and CDR2 from the germline V gene are SGHRS and YFSETQ. CDR3 bases: TGCGCCAGCACCGTGGGGGGGATTAGCACAGATACGCAGTATTTT. The encoded protein is CASTVGGISTDTQYF.

This clonotype has at least ten counts. The chain recombines TRBV6-5 with TRBJ2-7; no reliable D call. The V end was cut by 5 bases, the J end by 3 bases, with 14 bases between. The germline V gene encodes CDR1 MNHEY and CDR2 SVGAGI. The CDR3 runs to 14 residues. The CDR3 reads CASSNRNTYYEQYF. The CDR3 DNA reads TGTGCCAGCAGTAACCGGAACACGTACTACGAGCAGTACTTC.

V is TRBV2 and J is TRBJ2-5; tentative D call: TRBD1 (6 bases). Trimming removed 6 bases at V and 2 bases at J, with 13 bases between. The CDR3 consists of 14 residues. CDR1 is SNHLY, CDR2 FYNNEI, per germline. In DNA, the CDR3 is TGTGCCAGCAGCTCGAGGACAGTACAAGAGACCCAGTACTTC. This codes for CASSSRTVQETQYF.

The V gene is TRBV6-2 or TRBV6-3, the J gene TRBJ1-1; 7 nucleotides line up with TRBD1. The CDR3 covers 17 residues. Germline-derived CDR1 and CDR2 are MNHEY and SVGEGT. Trimming removed 6 bases from V and 0 bases from J; junction bases left unmatched: 13. The DNA of the CDR3 is TGTGCCAGCAGCCGCCGTCCCGGGACAGTGATGAACACTGAAGCTTTCTTT. This codes for CASSRRPGTVMNTEAFF.

This clonotype has ten or more counts. The rearrangement links TRBV4-2 to TRBJ2-5, with TRBD2 identical over 16 bases. The CDR3 runs 19 residues. With 2 bases clipped from V and 2 bases from J, the junction kept 8 bases outside the gene matches. Germline CDR1 LGHNA, CDR2 YNFKEQ. The CDR3 loop is CASSQQPPGLAGGQETQYF. CDR3 nucleotides: TGTGCCAGCAGCCAACAGCCCCCGGGACTAGCGGGGGGGCAAGAGACCCAGTACTTC.

As DNA, the CDR3 is TGTGCCAGCTCACCGGGGAGTGATGAAAAACTGTTTTTT. Its protein is CASSPGSDEKLFF. J is TRBJ1-4 and V is TRBV18; D ambiguous. The germline V gene encodes CDR1 KGHSH and CDR2 LQKENI. The CDR3 consists of 13 residues. Trimming shortened V by 3 bases and J by 6 bases, and 8 bases separated the two germline ends.

At least ten counts were recorded for this clonotype. This rearrangement joins TRBV7-2 to TRBJ2-7; 8 nucleotides align to TRBD1. V gave up 5 bases and J gave up 4 bases; unmatched junction bases: 7. CDR1 and CDR2 from the germline V gene are SGHTA and FQGNSA. The CDR3 extends over 14 amino acids. The DNA of the CDR3 is TGTGCCAGCAGCCAACACAGGGGGTGGTACGAGCAGTACTTC. Residues: CASSQHRGWYEQYF. Looking up the rest from reference TRBV7-2 and TRBJ2-7 gives the full variable domain: GAGVSQSPSNKVTEKGKDVELRCDPISGHTALYWYRQSLGQGLEFLIYFQGNSAPDKSGLPSDRFSAERTGGSVSTLTIQRTQQEDSAVYLCASSQHRGWYEQYFGPGTRLTVT.

This clonotype came up many times. The V gene is TRBV2, the J gene TRBJ2-5, with D maybe TRBD1 (6 bases). CDR3 length equals 14 residues. The ends were cut back, 7 bases at V and 2 bases at J, with 14 bases in the middle. Germline loops: CDR1 SNHLY, CDR2 FYNNEI. The CDR3 here is CASKAWTEQETQYF. The CDR3 bases are TGTGCCAGCAAGGCCTGGACAGAACAAGAGACCCAGTACTTC.

This clonotype is judged medium-sized. The chain combines TRBV6-6 with TRBJ2-3; possibly TRBD2 for D (5 bases). The CDR3 covers 13 residues. The V gene's germline CDR1 is MNHNY and CDR2 SVGAGI (reference sequence). The V end lost 5 bases, the J end lost 2 bases, and 8 bases lay between the germline ends. The chain's CDR3 is CASSQAVTDTQYF. CDR3 DNA: TGTGCCAGCAGTCAAGCGGTCACAGATACGCAGTATTTT.

This clonotype was detected ten times or more. The chain is built from TRBV10-3 and TRBJ2-3, with TRBD2 matching 11 bases. With 0 bases clipped from V and 8 bases from J, the junction kept 10 bases outside the gene matches. The CDR3 runs 17 residues. Per germline, CDR1 ENHRY and CDR2 SYGVKD. The CDR3 here is CAISESTSGGVQVTQYF. The DNA for the CDR3 is TGTGCCATCAGTGAGTCAACTAGCGGGGGAGTCCAAGTTACGCAGTATTTT.

The chain carries TRBV22-1 and TRBJ2-1. TRBV22-1 is marked as a pseudogene. The CDR3 has 20 residues. The CDR3 spells CASSLSRLGMQRSSYNEQFF. The DNA for the CDR3 is TGTGCCAGCAGCCTTTCGAGGTTGGGGATGCAGCGGAGCTCCTACAATGAGCAGTTCTTC.

This clonotype was counted ten times or more. CDR3 loop: CAWGRAASGDTQYF. The CDR3 DNA reads TGTGCCTGGGGTAGGGCGGCCTCGGGTGATACGCAGTATTTT. The chain carries TRBV30 and TRBJ2-3; D not resolved. The V end was cut by 5 bases, the J end by 6 bases, with 18 bases between. This CDR3 spans 14 amino acids. CDR1 is GTSNPN and CDR2 is SVGIG in the germline V gene (reference sequence).

With regard to this clonotype: A far larger clone lies a single base away; this is likely a read error. The rearrangement joins TRBV5-5 to TRBJ2-7; no definite D call. Trimming removed 4 bases at V and 4 bases at J, with 12 bases between. Germline V gene data show CDR1 as SGHKS and CDR2 as YYEKEE (reference sequence). CDR3 size: 13 residues. The CDR3 region has the DNA TGTGCCAGCAGCCAGGTGGGATCGTACGAGCAGTACTTC. Protein product: CASSQVGSYEQYF.

This clonotype was recorded at least ten times. The V and J genes are TRBV11-1 and TRBJ2-3; perhaps D is TRBD1 or TRBD2 (5 bases each). CDR1 and CDR2 (germline): SGHAT, FQDESV (reference sequence). CDR3 length equals 14 residues. Trimming shortened V by 5 bases and J by 2 bases, and 11 bases separated the two germline ends. The CDR3 nucleotides are TGTGCCAGCAGCCCATGGGACCACACAGATACGCAGTATTTT. It translates to CASSPWDHTDTQYF. Full variable domain (missing parts from reference TRBV11-1 and TRBJ2-3): EAEVAQSPRYKITEKSQAVAFWCDPISGHATLYWYRQILGQGPELLVQFQDESVVDDSQLPKDRFSAERLKGVDSTLKIQPAELGDSAMYLCASSPWDHTDTQYFGPGTRLTVL.

CDR3 sequence reads: CASSSYFYEQYF. CDR3 sequence (DNA): TGTGCCAGCAGCTCCTACTTCTACGAGCAGTACTTC. This chain uses TRBV7-2 with TRBJ2-7; D is unresolved. This CDR3 comprises 12 residues. Trimming shortened V by 4 bases and J by 3 bases, and 7 bases separated the two germline ends. Germline values: CDR1 SGHTA, CDR2 FQGNSA.

Notes on this clonotype: Possible read error: a much larger clone is one base away. The CDR3 does not close with the conserved phenylalanine or tryptophan, likely indicating a read error. The gene calls are TRBV11-2 and TRBJ2-7; D unclear. Germline V gives CDR1 SGHAT, CDR2 FQNNGV. CDR3 size: 14 residues. The V and J ends lost 5 bases and 2 bases respectively, with 13 bases between them. The CDR3 here is CASSPPDRAYEQYS. The DNA for the CDR3 is TGTGCCAGCAGCCCCCCGGACCGTGCCTACGAGCAGTACTCC.